The 8 T cell receptor beta chains below were found in one sample sequenced in a study of cytomegalovirus exposure and HLA in healthy donors. PCR amplification relied on 60 Vbeta primers (plus 13 Jbeta primers). Profiled with immunoSEQ multiplex PCR; TCRdb holds only in-frame clones, not every one. The sample carries 200,000 to 250,000 clones, around 83% recorded once. Sequencing used PBMCs. These receptors were obtained from a woman aged 40 to 49 in good health and CMV-seronegative.

This clone was counted a few times. The chain employs TRBV10-3 and TRBJ2-3, with 9 bases matching TRBD2. Trimming cost V 6 bases and J 2 bases; bases outside gene matches: 3. The CDR3 runs to 14 residues. From germline, CDR1 is ENHRY and CDR2 SYGVKD. CDR3 sequence reads: CAIRRTSDTDTQYF. In nucleotides, the CDR3 is TGTGCCATCAGACGGACTAGCGACACAGATACGCAGTATTTT.

The V gene is TRBV5-1, the J gene TRBJ2-1; 7 bases fit TRBD2. J gave up 0 bases and V 2 bases, and 5 bases lay outside the gene matches. CDR1 is SGHRS and CDR2 is YFSETQ in the germline V gene. This CDR3 is built from 16 residues. CDR3 sequence: CASSLRGVYSYNEQFF. The CDR3 nucleotides are TGCGCCAGCAGCTTACGGGGGGTTTACTCCTACAATGAGCAGTTCTTC.

This rearrangement joins TRBV27 to TRBJ2-5; D remains ambiguous. The tail of the sequence fits TRBJ2-7 better, so the J call may be wrong. CDR1 MNHEY and CDR2 SMNVEV come from the germline V gene (reference sequence). The CDR3 has 12 residues. CDR3 coding DNA: TGTGCCAGCAGTTTACCAGGATACGAGCAGTACTTC. Translating it yields CASSLPGYEQYF.

V is TRBV5-1 and J is TRBJ2-5; TRBD2 matches at 14 bases. The J call may be wrong; the DNA end is better matched by TRBJ2-7. CDR1 and CDR2 (germline): SGHRS, YFSETQ. CDR3 length: 17 residues. Here the CDR3 reads CASSPTGLAGVVYEQYF. The DNA of the CDR3 is TGCGCCAGCAGCCCAACGGGACTAGCGGGAGTGGTCTACGAGCAGTACTTC.

CDR3 sequence reads: CAWRAAGGGSYEQYF. In DNA form, the CDR3 reads TGTGCCTGGAGAGCCGCGGGGGGGGGCTCCTACGAGCAGTACTTC. This sequence joins TRBV30 and TRBJ2-7; 9 nucleotides agree with TRBD2. With 3 bases clipped from V and 0 bases from J, the junction kept 6 bases outside the gene matches. Looked up from germline, CDR1 is GTSNPN and CDR2 is SVGIG (reference sequence). CDR3 length: 15 amino acids.

For this clone: The same CDR3 can be traced to other DNA sequences in this sample. The V call is TRBV29-1, the J call TRBJ1-2, with a weak D call TRBD1 (5 bases). The CDR3 has 11 residues. V shed 8 bases and J shed 2 bases, with 9 bases lying between them. Germline loops: CDR1 SQVTM, CDR2 ANQGSEA. CDR3 coding DNA: TGCAGCTCGGGGGAGAACTATGGCTACACCTTC. This sequence encodes CSSGENYGYTF.

A word on this clone: The sample holds other DNA sequences that translate to the same CDR3. This rearrangement joins TRBV7-2 to TRBJ2-1; 11 bases align to TRBD2. The V gene end was trimmed by 3 bases and the J gene end by 6 bases; junction bases not matched to a gene: 4. The CDR3 length is 15 residues. Germline values: CDR1 SGHTA, CDR2 FQGNSA. The CDR3 region has the DNA TGTGCCAGCAGCTTTACTAGCGGGAGTCGCAATGAGCAGTTCTTC. Its protein product is CASSFTSGSRNEQFF.

In nucleotides, the CDR3 is TGTGCCAGCAGTTCCTTAGTTCTACGACACCCCCGGATTATCTACAATGAGCAGTTCTTC. Residues: CASSSLVLRHPRIIYNEQFF. The chain is built from TRBV27 and TRBJ2-1, with D hard to call. V was shortened by 4 bases and J by 3 bases, with 28 bases between the two germline ends. The germline V gene has CDR1 MNHEY and CDR2 SMNVEV (reference sequence). The length of the CDR3 is 20 residues.